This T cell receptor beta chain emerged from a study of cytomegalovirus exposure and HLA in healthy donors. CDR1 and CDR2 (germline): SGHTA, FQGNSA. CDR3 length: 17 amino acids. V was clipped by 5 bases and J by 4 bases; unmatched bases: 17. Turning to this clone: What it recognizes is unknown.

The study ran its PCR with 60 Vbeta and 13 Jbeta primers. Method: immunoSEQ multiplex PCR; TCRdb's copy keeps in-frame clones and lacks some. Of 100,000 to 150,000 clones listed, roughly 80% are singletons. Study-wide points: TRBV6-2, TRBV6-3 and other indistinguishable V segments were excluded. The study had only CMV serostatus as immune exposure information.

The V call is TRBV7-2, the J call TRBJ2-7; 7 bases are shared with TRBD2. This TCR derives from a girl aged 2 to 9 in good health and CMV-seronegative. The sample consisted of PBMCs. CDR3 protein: CASSPAAASGGKYEQYF. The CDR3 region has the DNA TGTGCCAGCAGCCCCGCCGCGGCTAGCGGTGGCAAATACGAGCAGTACTTC.